Detailed here is one T cell receptor beta chain. Its target is not known. Germline is not matched at one junction end, which may reflect a read error. This entry comes from a study of breast tumors, draining lymph nodes, adjacent tissues. Per the germline V gene, CDR1 is ENHRY and CDR2 is SYGVKD. The CDR3 runs to 14 residues. TCRdb called the multiplex PCR reads again in MiXCR, with one record for every CDR3 protein. The sample has 140,000 or so distinct CDR3 sequences; approximately 30% are singletons. Broader study findings: Tumor and nontumor repertoires were significantly more similar in luminal-like than in basal-like breast cancer. Tumor T cell lymph node origin was a supported hypothesis, not proven. Most tumor T cells seemingly derive from lymph node, then expand in tumor. Tumors had less TCR diversity than lymph nodes, more than nontumor tissue.

Breast cancer patients provided tissue from their axillary draining lymph nodes. The chain employs TRBV10-3 and TRBJ1-5; D perhaps matches TRBD1 (6 bases). This TCR came from a female donor with breast cancer. Some clones in this sample may be carry-over from other donors' samples. Sequenced sample: axillary lymph node tissue. CDR3 coding DNA: TGTCCCATCAGAACAGGGCTCCAAGGAGAGACCCAGCATTTT. Protein sequence: CPIRTGLQGETQHF.